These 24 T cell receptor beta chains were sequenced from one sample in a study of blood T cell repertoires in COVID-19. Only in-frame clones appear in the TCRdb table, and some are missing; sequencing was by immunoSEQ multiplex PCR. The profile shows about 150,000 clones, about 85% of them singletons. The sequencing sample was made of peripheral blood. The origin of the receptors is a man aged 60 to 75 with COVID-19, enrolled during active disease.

The CDR3 loop is CASSLDSYGYTF. The CDR3 DNA is TGTGCCAGCAGCCTTGACAGCTATGGCTACACCTTC. The chain recombines TRBV5-4 with TRBJ1-2; possible D gene TRBD1, 5 bases. The CDR3 loop spans 12 amino acids. The V end lost 4 bases, the J end lost 4 bases, and 8 bases lay between the germline ends. Germline CDR1 and CDR2: SGHNT and YYREEE (reference sequence).

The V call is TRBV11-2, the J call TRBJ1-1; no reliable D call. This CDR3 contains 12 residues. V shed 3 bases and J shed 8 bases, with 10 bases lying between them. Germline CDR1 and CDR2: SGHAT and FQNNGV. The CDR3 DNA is TGTGCCAGCAGCTTTGTCAGAACCGAAGCTTTCTTT. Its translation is CASSFVRTEAFF.

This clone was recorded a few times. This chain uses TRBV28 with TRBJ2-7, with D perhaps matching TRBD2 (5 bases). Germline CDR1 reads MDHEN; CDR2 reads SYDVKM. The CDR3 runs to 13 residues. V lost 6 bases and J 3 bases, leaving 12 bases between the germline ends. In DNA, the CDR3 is TGTGCCAGCAGCCAGACTACCGACTACGAGCAGTACTTC. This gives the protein CASSQTTDYEQYF.

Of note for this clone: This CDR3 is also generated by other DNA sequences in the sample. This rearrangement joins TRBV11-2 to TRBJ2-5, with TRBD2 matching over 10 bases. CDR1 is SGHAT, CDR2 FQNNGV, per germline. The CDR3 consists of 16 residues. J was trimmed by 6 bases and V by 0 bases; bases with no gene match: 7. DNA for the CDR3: TGTGCCAGCAGCTTAGATTTAGCGGGGGGCCAGAAGACCCAGTACTTC. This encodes CASSLDLAGGQKTQYF.

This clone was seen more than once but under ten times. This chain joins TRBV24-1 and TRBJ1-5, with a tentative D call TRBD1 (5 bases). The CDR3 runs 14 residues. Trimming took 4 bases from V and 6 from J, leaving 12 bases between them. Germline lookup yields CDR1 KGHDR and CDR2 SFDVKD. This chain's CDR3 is CATSDVGVTQPQHF. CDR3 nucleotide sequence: TGTGCCACCAGTGACGTAGGGGTGACTCAGCCCCAGCATTTT.

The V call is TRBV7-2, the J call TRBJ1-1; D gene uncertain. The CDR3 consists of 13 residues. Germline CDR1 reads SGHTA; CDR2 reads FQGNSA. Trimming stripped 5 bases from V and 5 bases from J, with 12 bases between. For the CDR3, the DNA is TGTGCCAGCAGCCCCCCGGGGAGGACTGAAGCTTTCTTT. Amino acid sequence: CASSPPGRTEAFF.

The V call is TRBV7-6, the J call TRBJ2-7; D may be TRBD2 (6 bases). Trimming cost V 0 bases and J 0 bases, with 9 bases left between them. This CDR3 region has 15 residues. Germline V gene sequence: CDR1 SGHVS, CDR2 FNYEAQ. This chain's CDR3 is CASSLALATSYEQYF. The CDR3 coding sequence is TGTGCCAGCAGCTTAGCGCTAGCGACCTCCTACGAGCAGTACTTC.

CDR3 amino acids: CASRIQGTDLEAFF. In DNA, the CDR3 is TGTGCCAGTAGGATACAGGGGACCGACCTTGAAGCTTTCTTT. The rearrangement joins TRBV19 to TRBJ1-1; 7 nucleotides match TRBD1. V dropped 6 bases and J dropped 7; count of bases not matched to a gene: 11. The CDR3 is made up of 14 amino acids. CDR1 and CDR2 (germline): LNHDA, SQIVND (reference sequence).

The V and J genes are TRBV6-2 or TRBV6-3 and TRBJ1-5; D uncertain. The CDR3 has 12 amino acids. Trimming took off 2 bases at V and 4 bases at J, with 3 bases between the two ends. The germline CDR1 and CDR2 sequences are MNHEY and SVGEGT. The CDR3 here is CASSYRNQPQHF. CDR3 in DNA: TGTGCCAGCAGTTACCGGAATCAGCCCCAGCATTTT.

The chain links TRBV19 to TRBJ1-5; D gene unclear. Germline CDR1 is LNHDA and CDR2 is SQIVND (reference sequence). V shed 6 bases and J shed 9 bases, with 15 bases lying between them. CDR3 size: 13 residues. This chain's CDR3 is CASSKVGGGPQHF. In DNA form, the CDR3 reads TGTGCCAGTAGCAAGGTGGGTGGCGGGCCCCAGCATTTT.

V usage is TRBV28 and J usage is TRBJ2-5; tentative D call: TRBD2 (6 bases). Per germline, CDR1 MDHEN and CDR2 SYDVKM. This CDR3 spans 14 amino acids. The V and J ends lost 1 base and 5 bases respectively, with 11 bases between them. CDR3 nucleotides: TGTGCCAGCAGTTTATTCGGGAGTTTGGAGACCCAGTACTTC. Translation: CASSLFGSLETQYF.

DNA of the CDR3: TGTGCCAGTAGTATAGGCCCGGGAGTATACTATGGCTACACCTTC. It codes for CASSIGPGVYYGYTF. V gene TRBV19 combines with J gene TRBJ1-2; D is ambiguous. The CDR3 spans 15 residues. Deletions cut 1 base from V and 3 bases from J, with 12 bases between. CDR1 and CDR2 from the germline V gene are LNHDA and SQIVND (reference sequence).

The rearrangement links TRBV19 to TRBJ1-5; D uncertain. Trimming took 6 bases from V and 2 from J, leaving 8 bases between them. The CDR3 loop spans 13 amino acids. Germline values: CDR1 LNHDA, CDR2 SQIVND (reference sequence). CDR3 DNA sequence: TGTGCCAGTAGGAGGGATGGCAATCAGCCCCAGCATTTT. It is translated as CASRRDGNQPQHF.

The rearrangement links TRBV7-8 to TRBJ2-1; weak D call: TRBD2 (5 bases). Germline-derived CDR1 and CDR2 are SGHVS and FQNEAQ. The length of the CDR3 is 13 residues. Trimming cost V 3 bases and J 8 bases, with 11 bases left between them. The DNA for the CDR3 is TGTGCCAGCAGCTTTGAGCTAGCTCATGAGCAGTTCTTC. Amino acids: CASSFELAHEQFF. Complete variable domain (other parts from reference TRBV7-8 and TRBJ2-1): GAGVSQSPRYKVAKRGQDVALRCDPISGHVSLFWYQQALGQGPEFLTYFQNEAQLDKSGLPSDRFFAERPEGSVSTLKIQRTQQEDSAVYLCASSFELAHEQFFGPGTRLTVL.

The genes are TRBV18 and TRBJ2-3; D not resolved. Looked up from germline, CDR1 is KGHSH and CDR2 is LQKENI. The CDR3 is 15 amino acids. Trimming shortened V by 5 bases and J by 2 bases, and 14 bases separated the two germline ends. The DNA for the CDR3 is TGTGCCAGCTCAAATGGTGCGTTTGTCACAGATACGCAGTATTTT. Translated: CASSNGAFVTDTQYF. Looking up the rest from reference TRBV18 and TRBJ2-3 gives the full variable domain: NAGVMQNPRHLVRRRGQEARLRCSPMKGHSHVYWYRQLPEEGLKFMVYLQKENIIDESGMPKERFSAEFPKEGPSILRIQQVVRGDSAAYFCASSNGAFVTDTQYFGPGTRLTVL.

The CDR3 loop reads CAWSVLASPTSGGYTF. As DNA, the CDR3 is TGTGCCTGGAGTGTACTGGCTTCGCCTACTTCGGGGGGCTACACCTTC. The genes are TRBV30 and TRBJ1-2; unclear D gene. The CDR3 is 16 residues long. Germline CDR1 and CDR2: GTSNPN and SVGIG (reference sequence). Between the trimmed V and J ends, which lost 0 bases and 8 bases, there was a span of 22 bases.

The CDR3 here is CSAYSGNTIYF. As DNA, the CDR3 is TGCAGTGCTTACTCTGGAAACACCATATATTTT. This chain connects TRBV20-1 to TRBJ1-3, with unresolved D. Germline V gene sequence: CDR1 DFQATT, CDR2 SNEGSKA (reference sequence). The CDR3 consists of 11 residues. Trimming took off 5 bases at V and 0 bases at J, with 2 bases between the two ends.

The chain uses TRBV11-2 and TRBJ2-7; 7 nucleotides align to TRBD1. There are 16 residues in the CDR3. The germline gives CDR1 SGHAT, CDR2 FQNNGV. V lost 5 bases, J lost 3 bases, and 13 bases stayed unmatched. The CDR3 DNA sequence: TGTGCCAGCAGCCGGAATATCGGGACAGTCAACTACGAGCAGTACTTC. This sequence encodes CASSRNIGTVNYEQYF.

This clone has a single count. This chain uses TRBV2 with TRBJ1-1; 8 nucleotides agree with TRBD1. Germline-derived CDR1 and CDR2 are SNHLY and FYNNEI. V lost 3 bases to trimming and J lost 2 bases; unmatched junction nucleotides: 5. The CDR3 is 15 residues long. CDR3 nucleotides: TGTGCCAGCAGTGACAGGACAGGGAGTAACACTGAAGCTTTCTTT. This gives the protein CASSDRTGSNTEAFF.

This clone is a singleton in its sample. This chain's CDR3 is CASSTTAPSSYNEQFF. The DNA for the CDR3 is TGTGCCAGCAGTACAACAGCACCGAGCTCCTACAATGAGCAGTTCTTC. The V and J genes are TRBV2 and TRBJ2-1; D unresolved. V was trimmed by 5 bases and J by 0 bases, leaving 14 bases between them. The germline CDR1 and CDR2 sequences are SNHLY and FYNNEI. The CDR3 is made up of 16 amino acids.

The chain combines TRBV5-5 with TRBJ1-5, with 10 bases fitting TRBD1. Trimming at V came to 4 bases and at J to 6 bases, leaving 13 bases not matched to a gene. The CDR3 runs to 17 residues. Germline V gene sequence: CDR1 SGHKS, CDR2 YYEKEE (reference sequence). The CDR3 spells CASSGGAGQGGFQPQHF. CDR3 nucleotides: TGTGCCAGCAGCGGCGGGGCTGGACAGGGGGGTTTTCAGCCCCAGCATTTT.

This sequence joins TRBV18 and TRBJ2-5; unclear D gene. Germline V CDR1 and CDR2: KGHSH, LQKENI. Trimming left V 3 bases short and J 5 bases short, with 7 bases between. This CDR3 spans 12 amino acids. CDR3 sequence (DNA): TGTGCCAGCTCACCTGTCGAGGAGACCCAGTACTTC. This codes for CASSPVEETQYF.

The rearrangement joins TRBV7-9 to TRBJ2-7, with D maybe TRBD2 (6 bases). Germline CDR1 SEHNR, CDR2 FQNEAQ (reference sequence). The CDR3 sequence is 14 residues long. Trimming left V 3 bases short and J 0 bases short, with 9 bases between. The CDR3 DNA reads TGTGCCAGCAGCTTTGGAGGGAGCTCCTACGAGCAGTACTTC. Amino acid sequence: CASSFGGSSYEQYF.

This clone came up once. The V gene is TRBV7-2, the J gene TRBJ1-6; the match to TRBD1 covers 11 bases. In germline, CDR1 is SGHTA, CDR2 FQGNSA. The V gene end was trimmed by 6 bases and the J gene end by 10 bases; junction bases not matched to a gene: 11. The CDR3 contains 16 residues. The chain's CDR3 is CASSPTGTGGGSPLHF. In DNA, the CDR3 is TGTGCCAGCAGTCCCACCGGGACAGGGGGTGGGTCACCCCTCCACTTT.